Shown below are 20 T cell receptor beta chains from a single sample sequenced in a study of OX40 agonist ivuxolimab in advanced cancers. Using immunoSEQ multiplex PCR, the repertoire was profiled, and TCRdb retains in-frame clones only, with some absent. The sample holds roughly 93,000 clones; 90% to 95% are singletons and the top ten take around 0.54%. Sample: CD4+ or CD8+ T cells sorted from blood, taken in a trial of the OX40 agonist ivuxolimab. The receptors were sampled from an adult with an advanced solid tumor such as melanoma, head and neck, liver or kidney cancer.

The chain carries TRBV7-2 and TRBJ2-2; a weak D match, TRBD2 (5 bases). There are 16 residues in the CDR3. Trimming stripped 1 base from V and 5 bases from J, with 14 bases between. Germline-derived CDR1 and CDR2 are SGHTA and FQGNSA. CDR3 DNA sequence: TGTGCCAGCAGCTTAGGGGGTACGGGCGGGACCGGGGAGCTGTTTTTT. Translated: CASSLGGTGGTGELFF.

The rearrangement links TRBV6-1 to TRBJ2-2, with TRBD1 identical over 7 bases. The V segment lost 1 base and the J segment 0 bases; nucleotides outside the gene matches: 2. Germline V gene lookup returns CDR1 MNHNS and CDR2 SASEGT. The CDR3 is made up of 16 amino acids. CDR3 sequence reads: CASSEVQGANTGELFF. The DNA of the CDR3 is TGTGCCAGCAGTGAAGTTCAGGGGGCGAACACCGGGGAGCTGTTTTTT.

The chain links TRBV6-5 to TRBJ1-1; D is possibly TRBD1 (6 bases). The CDR3 is 14 amino acids. Germline V CDR1 and CDR2: MNHEY, SVGAGI. With 6 bases removed from V and 1 base from J, the gap between germline ends came to 12 bases. CDR3: CASRLGGGNTEAFF. CDR3 nucleotides: TGTGCCAGCAGGTTAGGAGGGGGGAACACTGAAGCTTTCTTT.

This clone was seen only once. The genes are TRBV6-6 and TRBJ1-5, with TRBD1 matching 9 bases. The germline gives CDR1 MNHNY, CDR2 SVGAGI (reference sequence). CDR3 length: 13 residues. Trimming took 6 bases from V and 9 from J; bases not matched to a gene: 6. The CDR3 is CASRGQGILPQHF. DNA for the CDR3: TGTGCCAGCAGGGGACAGGGTATCCTGCCCCAGCATTTT.

CDR3 DNA sequence: TGCGCCAGCAGTGATGGAGGGACAGGAGGCACTCGGACCCAGTACTTC. Translated: CASSDGGTGGTRTQYF. The chain links TRBV5-1 to TRBJ2-5; 8 bases line up with TRBD1. Germline assignment: CDR1 SGHRS and CDR2 YFSETQ. V shed 5 bases, J shed 7 bases, and the junction held 16 bases outside the gene matches. This CDR3 has 16 residues.

V is TRBV18 and J is TRBJ1-4; D gene unclear. Trimming removed 2 bases at V and 7 bases at J, with 14 bases between. The CDR3 is 15 amino acids. CDR1 KGHSH and CDR2 LQKENI come from the germline V gene. CDR3 in DNA: TGTGCCAGCTCACCAGAAAACCCTGGGAGTGAAAAACTGTTTTTT. It translates to CASSPENPGSEKLFF.

The gene calls are TRBV6-5 and TRBJ1-5; 8 bases are a match to TRBD1. This CDR3 is built from 15 residues. In germline, CDR1 is MNHEY, CDR2 SVGAGI. V lost 4 bases, J lost 3 bases, and 5 bases stayed unmatched. The CDR3 spells CASSLTGANNQPQHF. CDR3 coding DNA: TGTGCCAGCAGTTTGACAGGGGCGAACAATCAGCCCCAGCATTTT.

This clone was observed once. The chain joins TRBV7-2 to TRBJ1-2; D is unclear. Trimming pared 3 bases from V and 3 bases from J, leaving 8 bases between. This CDR3 region has 13 residues. Germline lookup yields CDR1 SGHTA and CDR2 FQGNSA. The CDR3, as DNA: TGTGCCAGCAGCTTTCGATCGGACTATGGCTACACCTTC. It specifies CASSFRSDYGYTF.

The genes are TRBV29-1 and TRBJ2-1; D gene ambiguous. The CDR3 contains 14 residues. The germline V gene has CDR1 SQVTM and CDR2 ANQGSEA. V shed 7 bases and J shed 3 bases, with 16 bases lying between them. As DNA, the CDR3 is TGCAGCGCAAAGTCCAGGAACATCTACAATGAGCAGTTCTTC. Its protein product is CSAKSRNIYNEQFF.

The chain links TRBV19 to TRBJ2-7, with D possibly TRBD1 on 6 matching bases. The CDR3 consists of 15 residues. V lost 1 base to trimming and J lost 0 bases, with 10 bases between them. Germline loops: CDR1 LNHDA, CDR2 SQIVND (reference sequence). The CDR3 coding sequence is TGTGCCAGTAGTATAGCTGGGGACAACTCCTACGAGCAGTACTTC. Amino acid sequence: CASSIAGDNSYEQYF.

This sequence joins TRBV6-1 and TRBJ2-6, with 8 positions matching TRBD1. Trimming removed 3 bases from V and 1 base from J; junction bases left unmatched: 2. This CDR3 comprises 16 residues. The germline CDR1 and CDR2 sequences are MNHNS and SASEGT. The CDR3 here is CASSDWTGSGANVLTF. The CDR3, as DNA: TGTGCCAGCAGTGACTGGACAGGGTCTGGGGCCAACGTCCTGACTTTC.

The chain employs TRBV6-5 and TRBJ1-6; no clear D. Germline V lookup: CDR1 MNHEY, CDR2 SVGAGI. CDR3 length: 13 residues. The ends were cut back, 7 bases at V and 7 bases at J, with 11 bases in the middle. The CDR3 nucleotides read TGTGCCAGCATGGGGTTAAGGAATTCACCCCTCCACTTT. It encodes CASMGLRNSPLHF.

The chain joins TRBV6-5 to TRBJ2-7; D is possibly TRBD1 (6 bases). V was trimmed by 6 bases and J by 5 bases, leaving 14 bases between them. The germline gives CDR1 MNHEY, CDR2 SVGAGI. CDR3 length: 13 residues. The CDR3 is CASSWAGDNEQYF. For the CDR3, the DNA is TGTGCCAGCAGCTGGGCAGGGGACAACGAGCAGTACTTC.

The gene calls are TRBV5-1 and TRBJ1-1; 10 bases fit TRBD1. V gave up 4 bases and J gave up 3 bases; unmatched junction bases: 6. CDR1 SGHRS and CDR2 YFSETQ come from the germline V gene. There are 15 residues in the CDR3. DNA of the CDR3: TGCGCCAGCAGCCTGTTTGGGACAGGGGACACTGAAGCTTTCTTT. Protein: CASSLFGTGDTEAFF.

The J gene is TRBJ2-1, the V gene TRBV30, with TRBD2 matching over 10 bases. Germline-derived CDR1 and CDR2 are GTSNPN and SVGIG (reference sequence). V was pared by 5 bases and J by 7 bases, with 5 bases of the junction left unmatched. The length of the CDR3 is 13 residues. The CDR3 loop reads CAWASGGRNEQFF. CDR3 nucleotides: TGTGCCTGGGCTAGCGGGGGTAGAAATGAGCAGTTCTTC.

The J gene is TRBJ2-2, the V gene TRBV27; 13 nucleotides align to TRBD2. Germline V gene sequence: CDR1 MNHEY, CDR2 SMNVEV (reference sequence). With V trimmed by 5 bases and J by 7 bases, 13 bases remained unmatched. This CDR3 comprises 18 residues. CDR3 loop: CASSPSGLAGRRRGELFF. The CDR3 DNA reads TGTGCCAGCAGTCCATCGGGACTAGCGGGACGGAGACGCGGGGAGCTGTTTTTT.

V and J are TRBV10-3 and TRBJ2-5; TRBD1 matches at 8 bases. Germline V gene data show CDR1 as ENHRY and CDR2 as SYGVKD. The length of the CDR3 is 14 residues. V gave up 3 bases and J gave up 6 bases; unmatched junction bases: 6. This CDR3 reads CAISEQGGGQTQYF. In DNA, the CDR3 is TGTGCCATCAGTGAACAGGGGGGCGGACAGACCCAGTACTTC.

The chain recombines TRBV30 with TRBJ1-2; D is unclear. Per germline, CDR1 GTSNPN and CDR2 SVGIG (reference sequence). The CDR3 loop spans 12 amino acids. V was trimmed by 0 bases and J by 8 bases, leaving 10 bases between them. The CDR3 loop is CAWSVSNRGYTF. CDR3 DNA: TGTGCCTGGAGTGTTTCCAATAGAGGCTACACCTTC.

The chain couples TRBV6-6 to TRBJ2-5; possibly TRBD2 for D (5 bases). The germline CDR1 and CDR2 sequences are MNHNY and SVGAGI (reference sequence). The CDR3 runs 10 residues. V lost 8 bases, J lost 5 bases, and 6 bases lay in between. The CDR3 is CASRGETQYF. In nucleotides, the CDR3 is TGTGCCAGCCGAGGGGAGACCCAGTACTTC.

This chain joins TRBV19 and TRBJ2-2, with 9 bases aligning to TRBD1. Trimming cost V 4 bases and J 7 bases; bases outside gene matches: 4. The CDR3 covers 14 residues. Germline CDR1 is LNHDA and CDR2 is SQIVND (reference sequence). The CDR3 protein is CASSRDRAGGELFF. As DNA, the CDR3 is TGTGCCAGTAGTAGGGACAGGGCCGGCGGGGAGCTGTTTTTT.